Listed below are T cell receptor beta chains from one sample, sequenced in a study of tumor-infiltrating lymphocytes in glioblastoma multiforme. TCRdb ran MiXCR on the multiplex PCR reads and lists one entry per CDR3 protein. The sample comprises around 8,600 distinct CDR3 sequences, about 80% of which are singletons, and 76% rests with the top ten. Material: brain tumor tissue. The receptor set was obtained from a male donor with glioblastoma. CDR3s include the opening cysteine and the closing phenylalanine or tryptophan. The D gene is left open where the match is weak. Only some rows state a clone size, as once, few, many or a class for expanded clones.

abundance,j_gene,v_gene,d_gene,CDR3aa,CDR3nt
-,TRBJ2-3,TRBV4-2,-,CASSLPTDAQYF,TGTGCCAGCAGCCTTCCCACAGATGCGCAGTATTTT
-,TRBJ1-5,TRBV20-1,-,CSARDLRFHGSNQPQHF,TGCAGTGCTAGAGATCTACGGTTCCACGGTAGCAATCAGCCCCAGCATTTT
-,TRBJ2-7,TRBV29-1,TRBD2,CSVVRREPHEQYF,TGCAGCGTTGTACGGCGGGAGCCCCACGAGCAGTACTTC
-,TRBJ2-3,TRBV11-2,-,CASRGVRTAMDTQYF,TGTGCCAGCAGAGGAGTAAGAACGGCGATGGATACGCAGTATTTT
-,TRBJ1-3,TRBV11-2,-,CASSLGQNATRLSGNTIYF,TGTGCCAGCAGCTTAGGACAGAATGCAACCCGACTCTCTGGAAACACCATATATTTT
-,TRBJ2-2,TRBV10-3,-,CAISGAEPNTGELFF,TGTGCCATCAGTGGGGCCGAGCCAAATACCGGGGAGCTGTTTTTT
few,TRBJ2-6,TRBV4-1,-,CASSLDSRANVLPF,TGCGCCAGCAGCCTCGACTCTCGGGCCAACGTCCTGCCTTTC
-,TRBJ2-6,TRBV4-3,-,CTSSQEQASGANVLTF,TGCACCAGCAGCCAAGAACAGGCCTCTGGGGCCAACGTCCTGACTTTC
-,TRBJ1-1,TRBV6-1,-,CASSETGENTEAFF,TGTGCCAGCAGTGAAACCGGGGAGAACACTGAAGCTTTCTTT
-,TRBJ2-7,TRBV4-3,TRBD2,CASSPPGRDEQYF,TGCGCCAGCAGCCCCCCAGGGAGGGACGAGCAGTACTTC
few,TRBJ1-1,TRBV6-6,-,CASIRGQENTEAFF,TGTGCCAGCATCAGAGGGCAAGAGAACACTGAAGCTTTCTTT
few,TRBJ2-4,TRBV6-2/TRBV6-3,-,CASGRNIQYF,TGTGCCAGTGGTCGAAACATTCAGTACTTC
-,TRBJ2-7,TRBV29-1,-,CSARDDSYEQYF,TGCAGCGCAAGGGACGACTCCTACGAGCAGTACTTC
-,TRBJ2-7,TRBV11-2,-,CASSLVDLSSYEQYF,TGTGCCAGCAGCTTAGTAGACTTGAGCTCCTACGAGCAGTACTTC
-,TRBJ2-7,TRBV6-6,-,CASRRGVDEQYF,TGTGCCAGCAGACGAGGGGTCGACGAGCAGTACTTC
few,TRBJ2-1,TRBV20-1,-,CSARDGAGLYEWFF,TGCAGTGCTAGAGATGGGGCAGGGCTGTATGAGTGGTTCTTC
-,TRBJ2-2,TRBV6-5,-,CASSLERGGPNTGELFF,TGTGCCAGCAGTCTCGAGAGGGGGGGCCCTAACACCGGGGAGCTGTTTTTT
-,TRBJ2-1,TRBV29-1,TRBD2,CSAHILAYNEQLF,TGCAGCGCTCATATACTAGCGTACAATGAGCAGCTTTTC
once,TRBJ2-5,TRBV20-1,TRBD2,CSAPGGLAGGPQETQYF,TGCAGTGCACCTGGGGGGCTAGCGGGGGGGCCACAAGAGACCCAGTACTTC
-,TRBJ2-3,TRBV11-2,TRBD2,CPSSYSWTSGGDADTQYF,TGTCCCAGCAGCTATTCATGGACTAGCGGGGGGGACGCAGATACGCAGTATTTT
few,TRBJ1-1,TRBV4-1,-,CASSHHREGTEAFF,TGCGCCAGCAGCCACCACAGGGAGGGCACTGAAGCTTTCTTT
-,TRBJ2-7,TRBV10-3,-,CATKNPSSYEQYF,TGTGCCACGAAAAACCCGAGCTCCTACGAGCAGTACTTC
-,TRBJ2-7,TRBV20-1,-,CSARTPVGEQYF,TGCAGTGCTAGAACCCCGGTAGGCGAGCAGTACTTC
-,TRBJ2-1,TRBV11-2,-,CASSGAYNEQFF,TGTGCCAGCAGCGGGGCCTACAATGAGCAGTTCTTC
-,TRBJ2-7,TRBV20-1,-,CSARHTSYEHYF,TGCAGTGCTAGACACACATCCTACGAGCACTACTTC
few,TRBJ2-1,TRBV12-5,-,CASGLGSGSFVNERFF,TGTGCTAGTGGTTTGGGATCCGGGAGTTTTGTCAATGAGCGGTTCTTC
-,TRBJ2-3,TRBV29-1,TRBD2,CSVEGGGGADTQYF,TGCAGCGTTGAAGGGGGCGGGGGAGCAGATACGCAGTATTTT
-,TRBJ2-5,TRBV20-1,-,CSLPPADQETQYF,TGCAGTCTTCCTCCAGCGGACCAAGAGACCCAGTACTTC
-,TRBJ1-1,TRBV29-1,-,CSVVNSGNTEAFF,TGCAGCGTTGTTAATTCGGGGAACACTGAAGCTTTCTTT
-,TRBJ2-4,TRBV5-4,-,CASSFWADEDTQYF,TGTGCCAGCAGCTTTTGGGCGGACGAAGACACTCAGTACTTC
-,TRBJ2-1,TRBV5-6,TRBD2,CASTAGNEQFF,TGTGCCAGCACAGCGGGGAATGAGCAGTTCTTC
-,TRBJ2-3,TRBV28,-,CASSLLAEQYF,TGTGCCAGCAGTTTATTAGCGGAGCAGTATTTT
few,TRBJ2-7,TRBV6-5,TRBD2,CASSYEERAGGEQYF,TGTGCCAGCAGTTACGAGGAAAGGGCGGGAGGGGAGCAGTACTTC
-,TRBJ1-1,TRBV29-1,-,CSGKNGNTEAFF,TGCAGCGGAAAGAATGGGAACACTGAAGCTTTCTTT
few,TRBJ1-1,TRBV20-1,-,CSARDFVTANTEAFF,TGCAGTGCTAGAGATTTCGTTACAGCGAACACTGAAGCTTTCTTT